The 29 T cell receptor beta chains given below trace back to one sample, sequenced in a study of blood T cell repertoires in COVID-19. Repertoires were generated with immunoSEQ multiplex PCR, while TCRdb's copy carries only in-frame clones and drops some. The sample has around 160,000 clones, approximately 88% seen once. Sequenced sample: PBMCs or T cells enriched from blood (not recorded which). The source of these receptors is a woman aged 25 to 45 with acute COVID-19.

V is TRBV30 and J is TRBJ1-2; 8 nucleotides agree with TRBD1. The germline CDR1 and CDR2 sequences are GTSNPN and SVGIG (reference sequence). The CDR3 spans 13 residues. Losses at the gene ends were 2 bases for V and 7 bases for J; bases not matched to a gene: 6. The CDR3 is CAWSSDRAGGYTF. The CDR3 DNA follows: TGTGCCTGGAGTTCGGACAGGGCTGGTGGCTACACCTTC. Variable domain in full (rest from reference TRBV30 and TRBJ1-2): SQTIHQWPATLVQPVGSPLSLECTVEGTSNPNLYWYRQAAGRGLQLLFYSVGIGQISSEVPQNLSASRPQDRQFILSSKKLLLSDSGFYLCAWSSDRAGGYTFGSGTRLTVV.

The rearrangement joins TRBV9 to TRBJ2-4; TRBD2 might be the D (6 bases). With 4 bases removed from V and 9 bases from J, the gap between germline ends came to 17 bases. The CDR3 spans 14 residues. CDR1 SGDLS and CDR2 YYNGEE come from the germline V gene. This CDR3 is CASSSRVGSGIQYF. CDR3 bases: TGTGCCAGCAGCTCTAGAGTCGGGAGTGGCATTCAGTACTTC.

The CDR3 region is CASGRQTLRGEQYF. CDR3 coding DNA: TGTGCCAGCGGTCGACAGACCTTAAGGGGGGAGCAGTACTTC. The chain carries TRBV2 and TRBJ2-7; perhaps TRBD1 as D (6 bases). CDR3 size: 14 residues. Germline V gene data show CDR1 as SNHLY and CDR2 as FYNNEI. V lost 8 bases and J 7 bases, leaving 21 bases between the germline ends.

V is TRBV12-3 or TRBV12-4 and J is TRBJ1-1, with TRBD1 matching over 8 bases. V dropped 6 bases and J dropped 7; count of bases not matched to a gene: 7. This CDR3 comprises 13 residues. DNA of the CDR3: TGTGCCAGCAGCATGGGACAGGACCGTGAAGCTTTCTTT. Its translation is CASSMGQDREAFF.

This chain connects TRBV7-2 to TRBJ1-1, with a tentative D call TRBD1 (5 bases). This CDR3 region has 15 residues. The V gene lost 2 bases and the J gene lost 2 bases, with 12 bases spanning the gap. Germline assignment: CDR1 SGHTA and CDR2 FQGNSA. Written as DNA, the CDR3 is TGTGCCAGCAGCTTAACAACCAGGGTTAACACTGAAGCTTTCTTT. Its protein product is CASSLTTRVNTEAFF.

This rearrangement joins TRBV6-2 or TRBV6-3 to TRBJ2-7, with TRBD1 identical over 10 bases. Per germline, CDR1 MNHEY and CDR2 SVGEGT. Germline trimming cut 5 bases from V and 4 bases from J; bases unmatched to any gene: 8. CDR3 size: 15 residues. The CDR3, as DNA: TGTGCCAGCAGTGCCATGACAGGGGGCGGGTACGAGCAGTACTTC. It encodes CASSAMTGGGYEQYF.

The chain uses TRBV30 and TRBJ1-2; no reliable D call. The CDR3 is made up of 16 amino acids. Per the germline V gene, CDR1 is GTSNPN and CDR2 is SVGIG (reference sequence). V was trimmed by 3 bases and J by 5 bases, leaving 22 bases between them. The CDR3 region has the DNA TGTGCCTGGAGCGGACCCCCGGCAGGAGGACGGTATGGCTACACCTTC. It translates to CAWSGPPAGGRYGYTF.

V is TRBV5-8 and J is TRBJ2-5, with 12 bases that match TRBD2. The V and J ends lost 4 bases and 5 bases, in that order; junction bases with no gene match: 3. CDR3 size: 14 residues. Per the germline V gene, CDR1 is SGHTS and CDR2 is YDEGEE. The CDR3 DNA is TGTGCCAGCAGCCATCTAGCGGGAGGGGAGACCCAGTACTTC. It yields the protein CASSHLAGGETQYF.

This chain connects TRBV11-2 to TRBJ1-1, with 7 bases lining up with TRBD1. The CDR3 has 14 amino acids. CDR1 and CDR2 from the germline V gene are SGHAT and FQNNGV. V shed 5 bases and J 4 bases; nucleotides not matched to a gene: 7. The CDR3: CASSRRQGVTEAFF. CDR3 bases: TGTGCCAGCAGCCGGCGACAGGGAGTCACTGAAGCTTTCTTT.

The chain carries TRBV7-8 and TRBJ1-1; unclear D gene. This CDR3 comprises 13 residues. Looked up from germline, CDR1 is SGHVS and CDR2 is FQNEAQ. The V gene lost 8 bases and the J gene lost 4 bases, with 14 bases spanning the gap. The CDR3 is CASGRGSSTEAFF. In DNA, the CDR3 is TGTGCCAGCGGTCGGGGATCTTCCACTGAAGCTTTCTTT.

V usage is TRBV7-9 and J usage is TRBJ1-2; 12 bases fit TRBD1. This CDR3 has 15 amino acids. Germline CDR1 is SEHNR and CDR2 is FQNEAQ (reference sequence). Trimming removed 7 bases from V and 7 bases from J; junction bases left unmatched: 10. As DNA, the CDR3 is TGTGCCAGCACCTCTCCGGGACAGGGGGCTGTTGGCTACACCTTC. Amino acid sequence: CASTSPGQGAVGYTF. The entire variable domain, with the rest obtained from reference TRBV7-9 and TRBJ1-2, is as follows: DTGVSQNPRHKITKRGQNVTFRCDPISEHNRLYWYRQTLGQGPEFLTYFQNEAQLEKSRLLSDRFSAERPKGSFSTLEIQRTEQGDSAMYLCASTSPGQGAVGYTFGSGTRLTVV.

The chain's CDR3 is CASRQRGMGNIQYF. Here the CDR3 DNA reads TGTGCCAGCAGACAAAGGGGGATGGGAAACATTCAGTACTTC. This rearrangement joins TRBV7-8 to TRBJ2-4, with TRBD1 as a possible D gene (6 bases). This CDR3 contains 14 residues. Per the germline V gene, CDR1 is SGHVS and CDR2 is FQNEAQ. Trimming took 6 bases from V and 6 from J, leaving 15 bases between them.

This clone was seen a few times. This sequence joins TRBV5-1 and TRBJ1-2; perhaps TRBD1 as D (5 bases). The length of the CDR3 is 15 residues. Germline lookup yields CDR1 SGHRS and CDR2 YFSETQ. The V and J ends lost 1 base and 0 bases respectively, with 10 bases between them. The CDR3 sequence is CASSLTGRANYGYTF. The CDR3 DNA is TGCGCCAGCAGCTTGACAGGCAGAGCTAACTATGGCTACACCTTC.

The chain recombines TRBV7-3 with TRBJ2-7; 11 bases match TRBD1. There are 16 residues in the CDR3. Germline V lookup: CDR1 SGHTA, CDR2 FQGTGA. V lost 2 bases, J lost 4 bases, and 7 bases stayed unmatched. In DNA form, the CDR3 reads TGTGCCAGCAGCTTAGGGTCTGGGACAGGGGGATACGAGCAGTACTTC. Encoded protein: CASSLGSGTGGYEQYF.

The chain couples TRBV7-6 to TRBJ2-2, with D uncertain. The length of the CDR3 is 13 residues. Germline CDR1 reads SGHVS; CDR2 reads FNYEAQ. V was shortened by 5 bases and J by 8 bases, with 12 bases between the two germline ends. DNA for the CDR3: TGTGCCAGCAGCCTCAGTAATTCGGGGGAGCTGTTTTTT. This sequence encodes CASSLSNSGELFF.

The rearrangement links TRBV4-3 to TRBJ2-5, with 10 bases that match TRBD1. CDR1 is LGHNA and CDR2 is YSLEER in the germline V gene. The CDR3 totals 17 residues. V lost 3 bases and J lost 4; bases outside the gene matches: 11. This chain's CDR3 is CASSQEGQGLTRETQYF. CDR3 nucleotide sequence: TGCGCCAGCAGCCAGGAGGGACAGGGGTTGACCCGAGAGACCCAGTACTTC.

The chain links TRBV28 to TRBJ2-7; the match to TRBD2 covers 11 bases. V trimming: 4 bases; J trimming: 4 bases; junction bases outside the gene matches: 12. This CDR3 is 17 amino acids long. CDR1 and CDR2 from the germline V gene are MDHEN and SYDVKM. The chain's CDR3 is CASSSRFSGTSGYEQYF. The CDR3, as DNA: TGTGCCAGCAGTTCCAGATTTTCCGGGACTAGCGGTTACGAGCAGTACTTC.

The chain is built from TRBV2 and TRBJ2-7; 7 nucleotides line up with TRBD1. J was trimmed by 4 bases and V by 9 bases; bases with no gene match: 3. CDR3 size: 11 residues. CDR1 SNHLY and CDR2 FYNNEI come from the germline V gene. The CDR3 sequence is CASLQGYEQYF. CDR3 DNA sequence: TGTGCCAGTTTACAGGGGTACGAGCAGTACTTC.

The CDR3 region is CASSHSPAGTYNEQFF. Written as DNA, the CDR3 is TGCGCCAGCAGCCATTCCCCGGCGGGAACCTACAATGAGCAGTTCTTC. V and J are TRBV4-3 and TRBJ2-1, with TRBD2 as a possible D gene (6 bases). CDR1 is LGHNA and CDR2 is YSLEER in the germline V gene. Deletions cut 3 bases from V and 2 bases from J, with 14 bases between. The CDR3 sequence is 16 residues long.

The chain carries TRBV14 and TRBJ1-1; D gene unclear. V shed 0 bases and J shed 8 bases, with 10 bases lying between them. The CDR3 length is 13 residues. Germline CDR1 SGHDN, CDR2 FVKESK. This CDR3 is CASSQDLQIEAFF. CDR3 nucleotide sequence: TGTGCCAGCAGCCAAGATTTACAGATAGAAGCTTTCTTT.

This clone was seen only a few times. The rearrangement links TRBV25-1 to TRBJ2-5, with a tentative D call TRBD2 (6 bases). V gave up 5 bases and J gave up 2 bases, with 21 bases separating them. The CDR3 is 17 amino acids. Germline values: CDR1 MGHDK, CDR2 SYGVNS. CDR3 loop: CASSQSPRREKQETQYF. DNA of the CDR3: TGTGCCAGCAGTCAGTCTCCCCGTCGGGAGAAACAAGAGACCCAGTACTTC.

The genes are TRBV7-2 and TRBJ2-7; 7 bases fit TRBD1. The CDR3 extends over 17 amino acids. With V trimmed by 3 bases and J by 3 bases, 14 bases remained unmatched. Germline V gene sequence: CDR1 SGHTA, CDR2 FQGNSA. The CDR3 DNA follows: TGTGCCAGCAGCTTTGAGGGGGCCGCCTTACTTGGCTACGAGCAGTACTTC. It translates to CASSFEGAALLGYEQYF. Together with reference TRBV7-2 and TRBJ2-7, the CDR3 gives the full variable domain: GAGVSQSPSNKVTEKGKDVELRCDPISGHTALYWYRQSLGQGLEFLIYFQGNSAPDKSGLPSDRFSAERTGGSVSTLTIQRTQQEDSAVYLCASSFEGAALLGYEQYFGPGTRLTVT.

The V call is TRBV10-3, the J call TRBJ1-2; 10 bases are a match to TRBD1. CDR1 is ENHRY, CDR2 SYGVKD, per germline. Germline trimming cut 3 bases from V and 4 bases from J; bases unmatched to any gene: 14. CDR3 length: 18 residues. DNA for the CDR3: TGTGCCATCAGTGACCTGCCACCGGGACAGGGGATGGTCTATGGCTACACCTTC. Its translation: CAISDLPPGQGMVYGYTF.

The V and J genes are TRBV10-3 and TRBJ2-1, with 11 bases matching TRBD1. Germline trimming cut 5 bases from V and 2 bases from J; bases unmatched to any gene: 2. Germline CDR1 is ENHRY and CDR2 is SYGVKD. The CDR3 runs to 15 residues. The CDR3 DNA follows: TGTGCCATCAGTCCGGGACAGGGGGCCTACAATGAGCAGTTCTTC. Protein: CAISPGQGAYNEQFF.

The J gene is TRBJ2-5, the V gene TRBV5-4, with D maybe TRBD2 (5 bases). Germline CDR1 reads SGHNT; CDR2 reads YYREEE (reference sequence). The CDR3 consists of 14 residues. Trimming took off 0 bases at V and 1 base at J, with 7 bases between the two ends. The CDR3 region has the DNA TGTGCCAGCAGCTTGGGAGGGCCCCAAGAGACCCAGTACTTC. Residues: CASSLGGPQETQYF.

In DNA form, the CDR3 reads TGTGCCAGCAGCGGAACTATTGGGCCCCTCCACTTT. Amino acid sequence: CASSGTIGPLHF. The chain links TRBV2 to TRBJ1-6; D is unresolved. The V gene lost 6 bases and the J gene lost 13 bases, with 13 bases spanning the gap. The CDR3 runs to 12 residues. Germline V lookup: CDR1 SNHLY, CDR2 FYNNEI.

The J gene is TRBJ1-1, the V gene TRBV28; D gene unclear. Per germline, CDR1 MDHEN and CDR2 SYDVKM. The CDR3 totals 11 residues. With 6 bases removed from V and 6 bases from J, the gap between germline ends came to 8 bases. As DNA, the CDR3 is TGTGCCAGCAGCCGACACCCTGAAGCTTTCTTT. Protein product: CASSRHPEAFF.

This clone showed up just once. The chain is built from TRBV28 and TRBJ1-5; 7 nucleotides line up with TRBD1. V lost 2 bases to trimming and J lost 5 bases; unmatched junction nucleotides: 3. Germline V gene data show CDR1 as MDHEN and CDR2 as SYDVKM. The CDR3 covers 14 residues. The CDR3, as DNA: TGTGCCAGCAGTTTAGGACAGGCCCATCAGCCCCAGCATTTT. Protein: CASSLGQAHQPQHF.

This clone was counted between two and nine times. The chain employs TRBV19 and TRBJ2-5; D gene ambiguous. Trimming removed 3 bases from V and 10 bases from J, with 18 bases in between. The CDR3 loop spans 14 amino acids. Looked up from germline, CDR1 is LNHDA and CDR2 is SQIVND (reference sequence). The DNA for the CDR3 is TGTGCCAGTAGTATCCTCGTGCGAACTGTCGTCCAGTACTTC. The encoded protein is CASSILVRTVVQYF. Supplemented by reference TRBV19 and TRBJ2-5, the full variable domain reads DGGITQSPKYLFRKEGQNVTLSCEQNLNHDAMYWYRQDPGQGLRLIYYSQIVNDFQKGDIAEGYSVSREKKESFPLTVTSAQKNPTAFYLCASSILVRTVVQYFGPGTRLLVL.